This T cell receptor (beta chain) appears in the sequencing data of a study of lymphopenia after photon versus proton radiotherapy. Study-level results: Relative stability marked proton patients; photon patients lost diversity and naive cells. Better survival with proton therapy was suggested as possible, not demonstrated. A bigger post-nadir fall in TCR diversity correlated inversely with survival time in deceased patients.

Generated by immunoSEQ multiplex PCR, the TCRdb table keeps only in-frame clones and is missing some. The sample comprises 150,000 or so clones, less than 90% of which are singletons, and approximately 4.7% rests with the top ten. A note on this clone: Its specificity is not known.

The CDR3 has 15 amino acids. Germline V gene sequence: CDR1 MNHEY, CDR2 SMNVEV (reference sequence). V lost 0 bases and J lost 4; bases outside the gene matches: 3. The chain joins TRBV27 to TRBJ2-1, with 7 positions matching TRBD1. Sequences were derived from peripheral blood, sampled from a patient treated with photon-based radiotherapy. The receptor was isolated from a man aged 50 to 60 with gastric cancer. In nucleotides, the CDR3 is TGTGCCAGCAGTTTATCGGGACAGAATTACAATGAGCAGTTCTTC. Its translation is CASSLSGQNYNEQFF.